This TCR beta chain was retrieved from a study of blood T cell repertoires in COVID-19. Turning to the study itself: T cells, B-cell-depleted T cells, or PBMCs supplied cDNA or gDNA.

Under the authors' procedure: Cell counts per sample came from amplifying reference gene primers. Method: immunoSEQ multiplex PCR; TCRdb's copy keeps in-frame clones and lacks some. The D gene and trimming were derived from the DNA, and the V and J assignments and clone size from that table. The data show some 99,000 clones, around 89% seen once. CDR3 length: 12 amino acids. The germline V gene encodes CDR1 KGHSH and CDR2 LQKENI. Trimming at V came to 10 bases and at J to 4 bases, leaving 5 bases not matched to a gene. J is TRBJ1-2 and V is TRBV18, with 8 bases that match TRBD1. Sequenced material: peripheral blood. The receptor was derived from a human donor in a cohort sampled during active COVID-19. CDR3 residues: CATPGQGYGYTF. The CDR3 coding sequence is TGTGCCACCCCCGGACAGGGCTATGGCTACACCTTC.